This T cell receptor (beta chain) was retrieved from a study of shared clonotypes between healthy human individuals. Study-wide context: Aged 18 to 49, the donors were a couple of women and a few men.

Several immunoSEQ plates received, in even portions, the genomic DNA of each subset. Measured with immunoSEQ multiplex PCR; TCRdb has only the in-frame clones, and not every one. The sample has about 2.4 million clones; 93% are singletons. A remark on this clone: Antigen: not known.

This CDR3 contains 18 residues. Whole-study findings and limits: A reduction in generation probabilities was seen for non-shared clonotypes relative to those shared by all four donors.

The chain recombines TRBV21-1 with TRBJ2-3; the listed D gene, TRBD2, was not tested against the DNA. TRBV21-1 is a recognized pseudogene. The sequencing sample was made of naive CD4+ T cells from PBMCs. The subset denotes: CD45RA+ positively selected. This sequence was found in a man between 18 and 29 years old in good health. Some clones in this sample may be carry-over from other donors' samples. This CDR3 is CASSKSLSAGGGTDTQYF. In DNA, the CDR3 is TGTGCCAGCAGCAAATCACTTTCGGCGGGAGGAGGCACAGATACGCAGTATTTT.